This is a list of T cell receptor beta chains from one sample in a study of shared clonotypes between healthy human individuals. TCRdb's copy holds only in-frame clones and misses some; the assay was immunoSEQ multiplex PCR. The repertoire holds about 2.4 million clones, with over 85% as singletons. Sequenced input: naive CD4+ T cells from PBMCs. The receptors stem from a man between 18 and 29 years old in good health. Some clones in this sample may be carry-over from other donors' samples. Each CDR3 is given with its conserved first and last residue. D genes are given only for firm matches. A row's size may be missing; if present it is once, few, many or a size class.

TGTGCCAGTAACAGCGGGGGATACGAGCAGTACTTC	CASNSGGYEQYF	TRBD2	.	TRBV19	TRBJ2-7
TGTGCCAGCAGCCCGACCGGGGGGGCTGGCGAGCAGTACTTC	CASSPTGGAGEQYF	TRBD2	.	TRBV7-3	TRBJ2-7
TGTGCCAGCAGTCCCTGGACTAGCGGGAGGTACATCTCCTACGAGCAGTACTTC	CASSPWTSGRYISYEQYF	TRBD2	.	TRBV28	TRBJ2-7
TGTGCCAGCAGCACCGGACAGTTTTCCACAGATACGCAGTATTTT	CASSTGQFSTDTQYF	.	.	TRBV11-1	TRBJ2-3
TGCGCCAGCAGCTTGGACGGACAGGGAGGCTATGGCTACACCTTC	CASSLDGQGGYGYTF	TRBD1	.	TRBV5-1	TRBJ1-2
TGTGCCAGCACCGAGGGCTTCTATAGCAATCAGCCCCAGCATTTT	CASTEGFYSNQPQHF	.	.	TRBV2	TRBJ1-5
TGTGCCAGCTCGAAGAGTAGCGGGAGGGTCCACGAGCAGTACTTC	CASSKSSGRVHEQYF	TRBD2	.	TRBV6-6	TRBJ2-7
TGTGCCAGCAGTCCCCGGGGAAGGAATGAAAAACTGTTTTTT	CASSPRGRNEKLFF	.	.	TRBV27	TRBJ1-4
TGTGCCACCAGCGGAGGGGTCGGGGGAAATCAGCCCCAGCATTTT	CATSGGVGGNQPQHF	.	.	TRBV15	TRBJ1-5
TGTGCCAGCAGCCCCTCGGTTGGCGGGACAGATACGCAGTATTTT	CASSPSVGGTDTQYF	.	.	TRBV7-9	TRBJ2-3
TGCAGCGGCCAGACTAGCGGGAGAGAGACCCAGTACTTC	CSGQTSGRETQYF	TRBD2	.	TRBV29-1	TRBJ2-5
TGTGCCAGCAGCACACGACTTGGACTAGCGGGGGGGAACTCCTACGAGCAGTACTTC	CASSTRLGLAGGNSYEQYF	TRBD2	.	TRBV7-2	TRBJ2-7
TGTGCCATCAGTGAGTCGTGGGGTACCGAGACCCAGTACTTC	CAISESWGTETQYF	.	.	TRBV10-3	TRBJ2-5
TGTGCCAGCAGTTTAATTCTAGCGGGAGGGTATAATGAGCAGTTCTTC	CASSLILAGGYNEQFF	TRBD2	.	TRBV28	TRBJ2-1
TGTGCCAGCAGTAACCGGGGAGGCACAGATACGCAGTATTTT	CASSNRGGTDTQYF	.	.	TRBV6-4	TRBJ2-3
TGTGCCTCAGGGGGGGCGCTGGGTCTTAATGAAAAACTGTTTTTT	CASGGALGLNEKLFF	TRBD1	.	TRBV7-9	TRBJ1-4
TGTGCCAGCAGCTCAATTAGCGGGAGGGCCACTCTATACAATGAGCAGTTCTTC	CASSSISGRATLYNEQFF	TRBD2	.	TRBV7-9	TRBJ2-1
TGCGCCAGCAGCTCCGGACAGGGGGCTGCCTATGGCTACACCTTC	CASSSGQGAAYGYTF	TRBD1	.	TRBV5-1	TRBJ1-2
TGTGCCAGTAGACAGGGAACCTACAATGAGCAGTTCTTC	CASRQGTYNEQFF	TRBD1	.	TRBV6-1	TRBJ2-1
TGTGCCAGCAGCTTATGGGGGTCCGAGGGTGGAAACATTCAGTACTTC	CASSLWGSEGGNIQYF	.	.	TRBV7-2	TRBJ2-4
TGTGCCAGCAGCTTGGGGGACAGCCCCAATCAGCCCCAGCATTTT	CASSLGDSPNQPQHF	TRBD1	.	TRBV7-9	TRBJ1-5
TGTGCCAGTAGTAGAGGGGTATACAATGAGCAGTTCTTC	CASSRGVYNEQFF	.	.	TRBV19	TRBJ2-1
TGTGCCAGCGGTCCCCGGGTGGAGACCCAGTACTTC	CASGPRVETQYF	.	.	TRBV2	TRBJ2-5
TGTGCCAGTAGTACGGGACAGACTAAGATGAACACTGAAGCTTTCTTT	CASSTGQTKMNTEAFF	TRBD1	.	TRBV19	TRBJ1-1
TGTGCCAGCAGCGAGGAGGGGAACACTGAAGCTTTCTTT	CASSEEGNTEAFF	.	.	TRBV9	TRBJ1-1
TGTGCCAGCAGCTATAGTCTGAACACTGAAGCTTTCTTT	CASSYSLNTEAFF	.	.	TRBV7-2	TRBJ1-1
TGTGCCAGCAGCTTACAGGCAGGGGGCCTCTACGAGCAGTACTTC	CASSLQAGGLYEQYF	TRBD1	.	TRBV7-2	TRBJ2-7
TGTGCCAGCAGTTATGCAGGGCCCCAGCATTTT	CASSYAGPQHF	.	.	TRBV6-6	TRBJ1-5
TGTGCCAGCAGTCCTAAAGTGAACACTGAAGCTTTCTTT	CASSPKVNTEAFF	.	.	TRBV27	TRBJ1-1
TGTGCCAGCACCTTCGACAGGGCCGCCTACGAGCAGTACTTC	CASTFDRAAYEQYF	TRBD1	.	TRBV2	TRBJ2-7
TGTGCCAGCAGCCCTAGGACCAACACCGGGGAGCTGTTTTTT	CASSPRTNTGELFF	.	.	TRBV4-2	TRBJ2-2
TGTGCCAGCAGCATGGGACAGGGTAGACTCTCAGAGCAGTACTTC	CASSMGQGRLSEQYF	TRBD1	.	TRBV7-2	TRBJ2-7
TGTGCCAGCAGTTTCAGGGCTAACTATGGCTACACCTTC	CASSFRANYGYTF	.	.	TRBV27	TRBJ1-2
TGTGCCAGCACTCCCAGGGGGGGCGAGCAGTACTTC	CASTPRGGEQYF	.	.	TRBV28	TRBJ2-7
TGTGCCAGCAGGGCCACCGATTACGAGCAGTACTTC	CASRATDYEQYF	.	.	TRBV6-9	TRBJ2-7
TGTGCCAGCAGTCCTCGCGGGACAGGGTTTTGGAGAAATCAGCCCCAGCATTTT	CASSPRGTGFWRNQPQHF	TRBD1	.	TRBV28	TRBJ1-5
TGTGCCAGCAGGCCAAACAGGGAAGCCGGCTACACCTTC	CASRPNREAGYTF	.	.	TRBV2	TRBJ1-2
TGTGCCAGCAGCACAAGTCGTAGCTCCTACAATGAGCAGTTCTTC	CASSTSRSSYNEQFF	.	once	TRBV9	TRBJ2-1
TGTGCCAGCTCACTCTCACCCGGGGAGACCCAGTACTTC	CASSLSPGETQYF	.	.	TRBV18	TRBJ2-5
TGTGCCAGCAGCTTTCCGGGACTGAACTATGGCTACACCTTC	CASSFPGLNYGYTF	.	.	TRBV5-4	TRBJ1-2
TGTGCCAGCTTTATCTGGGGTGGTGGCTACACCTTC	CASFIWGGGYTF	.	.	TRBV6-5	TRBJ1-2
TGTGCCAGCAGCTTCGGCGGGAGCCGTACCGAGCAGTTCTTC	CASSFGGSRTEQFF	TRBD2	.	TRBV7-2	TRBJ2-1
TGTGCCAGCAGCCCCTTAGGGGGCGGAGGGCACACTGAAGCTTTCTTT	CASSPLGGGGHTEAFF	TRBD1	.	TRBV7-8	TRBJ1-1
TGCGCCAGCAGCTTGGGAGTAGCGGACTCCTACAATGAGCAGTTCTTC	CASSLGVADSYNEQFF	.	.	TRBV5-1	TRBJ2-1
TGTGCCAGCAGCTTAGAAGGGGGCACTAACACAGATACGCAGTATTTT	CASSLEGGTNTDTQYF	TRBD1	.	TRBV7-8	TRBJ2-3
TGTGCCAGCAGGGTACAAGCTAACTATGGCTACACCTTC	CASRVQANYGYTF	.	once	TRBV2	TRBJ1-2